This TCR beta chain comes out of a study of blood T cell repertoires in COVID-19. Study as a whole: Samples representing acute and convalescent COVID-19 were sourced from the United States, Italy and Spain. T cells, B-cell-depleted T cells, or PBMCs provided the cDNA or gDNA that served as material.

In the authors' workflow: Nucleated cell number was recorded as an estimate derived from reference gene primer amplification. Sequenced by immunoSEQ multiplex PCR; TCRdb stores in-frame clones only, minus some. The DNA gave D and trimming, while V, J and clone size come from that table. The sample consists of about 97,000 clones, approximately 92% of them appearing once. The length of the CDR3 is 15 residues. Germline CDR1 and CDR2: LNHDA and SQIVND (reference sequence). V gave up 6 bases and J gave up 2 bases; unmatched junction bases: 7. This sequence joins TRBV19 and TRBJ1-2, with 9 nucleotides matching TRBD1. The sample consisted of peripheral blood. This sequence was found in a middle-aged man with active COVID-19. CDR3 sequence (DNA): TGTGCCAGTAGGAAAAGCGGACAGGGGAACTATGGCTACACCTTC. It specifies CASRKSGQGNYGYTF.